This TCR beta chain was documented in a study of T cell responses to AZD1222 COVID-19 vaccine. The method was immunoSEQ multiplex PCR; TCRdb's version includes in-frame clones alone and lacks a portion of them. The data contain about 110,000 clones, 85% to 95% of them singletons. About this clone: Its antigen is not identified.

Study-wide points: When two AZD1222 doses had been given, Spike-specific TCR breadth and depth rose. Seropositivity was recorded at baseline in only six AZD1222 recipients. Clonal diversity was possibly underestimated, and white British individuals and females predominated among donors. Researchers took repertoire samples only after the peak T cell response had come.

Germline CDR1 reads MGHRA; CDR2 reads YSYEKL. The V end lost 1 base, the J end lost 2 bases, and 6 bases lay between the germline ends. This CDR3 has 13 residues. V usage is TRBV4-1 and J usage is TRBJ2-7; no firm D call. The sample in question was peripheral blood, obtained on day 0 of AZD1222 vaccination. This TCR was sampled from an adult in good health. DNA of the CDR3: TGCGCCAGCAGCCAAGTAGACACCTACGAGCAGTACTTC. Its translation is CASSQVDTYEQYF.